The 9 T cell receptor beta chains below come from one sample, sequenced in a study of T cells in women clearing cervical HPV infection (dated by TCRdb to the late 2010s). The library was obtained by the immunoSEQ multiplex PCR assay. TCRdb re-hosts the immuneACCESS table, in-frame sequences only. Its copies lack some clones; in the studies checked, an unresolved V gene accounts for under half of them, and the cause for the rest is not known. The sample table gives 20,000 to 25,000 clones. Approximately 6% of the sample rests with the top ten. Sequencing input: blood buffy coat. The receptor set was obtained from a woman between 18 and 70 years old with a cervical HPV16 infection that either progressed to CIN3+ or cleared (not recorded which).

Comment on this clone: The CDR3 goes on 3 residues after the read ends, and that part is filled in from the germline J gene. The rearrangement uses TRBV19 and TRBJ2-7; maybe TRBD2 (7 bases). This CDR3 contains 13 residues. Trimming stripped 5 bases from V and 2 bases from J, with 10 bases between. Looked up from germline, CDR1 is LNHDA and CDR2 is SQIVND (reference sequence). CDR3 sequence reads: CASSEGGAYEQYF. The CDR3 DNA, read in part, is TGTGCCAGTAGTGAGGGGGGGGCCTACGAG.

For this clone: The sequence runs out 3 residues before the end of the CDR3; the remainder is reconstructed from the germline J gene. The rearrangement links TRBV5-1 to TRBJ2-2, with TRBD2 matching over 7 bases. The germline V gene has CDR1 SGHRS and CDR2 YFSETQ. The CDR3 loop spans 14 amino acids. Trimming took 6 bases from V and 1 from J; bases not matched to a gene: 3. CDR3 bases read: TGCGCCAGCAACTTAGCGGGGAACACCGGGGAG. Translating gives CASNLAGNTGE. In full, the CDR3 reads CASNLAGNTGELFF. The full variable domain, in which reference TRBV5-1 and TRBJ2-2 provide the parts outside the CDR3, is KAGVTQTPRYLIKTRGQQVTLSCSPISGHRSVSWYQQTPGQGLQFLFEYFSETQRNKGNFPGRFSGRQFSNSRSEMNVSTLELGDSALYLCASNLAGNTGELFFGEGSRLTVL.

The CDR3 region is CSAGLAGEIHEQFF. CDR3 DNA, as far as it was read: TGCAGTGCTGGACTAGCGGGAGAGATTCATGAG. This sequence joins TRBV20-1 and TRBJ2-1, with 13 bases identical to TRBD2. Read coverage stops 3 residues before the CDR3 terminus; the germline J gene supplies the remainder. The CDR3 length is 14 residues. Trimming took 5 bases from V and 8 from J; bases not matched to a gene: 6. The germline V gene encodes CDR1 DFQATT and CDR2 SNEGSKA (reference sequence).

Note on this clone: The read falls 3 residues short of the CDR3 end, and the missing part is taken from the germline J gene. The V and J genes are TRBV15 and TRBJ2-5; 11 nucleotides line up with TRBD2. CDR1 and CDR2 from the germline V gene are LNHNV and YYDKDF (reference sequence). The ends lost 0 bases at V and 5 bases at J; junction bases unmatched: 2. This CDR3 spans 15 amino acids. Partial CDR3 DNA: TGTGCCACCAGCAGAGAAACTAGCGGGAGCGAGACC. Translating it yields CATSRETSGSET. The full CDR3 reads CATSRETSGSETQYF.

With regard to this clone: The read stops 3 residues short of the end of the CDR3; the missing end is completed from the germline J gene. The chain employs TRBV18 and TRBJ2-7, with unresolved D. This CDR3 region has 15 residues. Germline lookup yields CDR1 KGHSH and CDR2 LQKENI. Between the trimmed V and J ends, which lost 3 bases and 0 bases, there was a span of 12 bases. Incomplete CDR3 DNA: TGTGCCAGCTCACCCTCCGGGTCGAGCTCCTACGAG. Amino acids: CASSPSGSSSYE. The whole CDR3 region reads CASSPSGSSSYEQYF.

In regard to this clone: The read terminates 3 residues ahead of where the CDR3 ends, so the germline J gene completes it. The gene calls are TRBV9 and TRBJ2-5; D call uncertain. Per germline, CDR1 SGDLS and CDR2 YYNGEE. This CDR3 is 15 amino acids long. Trimming shortened V by 0 bases and J by 4 bases, and 13 bases separated the two germline ends. Incomplete CDR3 DNA: TGTGCCAGCAGCGTAGGACCCGGAGCGTCAGAGACC. Translating it yields CASSVGPGASET. The complete CDR3 protein is CASSVGPGASETQYF.

As to this clone: The read terminates 3 residues before the CDR3 end, so the remaining end is supplied by the germline J gene. The gene calls are TRBV19 and TRBJ2-1; D perhaps matches TRBD2 (6 bases). Germline CDR1 and CDR2: LNHDA and SQIVND (reference sequence). The CDR3 is 16 residues long. V lost 1 base and J lost 2, with 12 bases in between. CDR3 sequence reads: CASSIGPGEAYNEQFF. The sequenced part of the CDR3 DNA is TGTGCCAGTAGTATAGGCCCGGGGGAGGCCTACAATGAG.

For this clone: The CDR3 end is not reached by the read, which stops 3 residues before it; the germline J gene fills it in. V gene TRBV9 combines with J gene TRBJ2-6; no clear D. CDR1 and CDR2 from the germline V gene are SGDLS and YYNGEE. The CDR3 runs 14 residues. V lost 3 bases and J 0 bases, leaving 4 bases between the germline ends. CDR3 DNA (partial): TGTGCCAGCAGCGACTTCTCTGGGGCCAACGTC. Translation gives CASSDFSGANV. The whole CDR3 sequence reads CASSDFSGANVLTF.

A remark on this clone: The read halts 3 residues ahead of the CDR3 end, with the missing end drawn from the germline J gene. This sequence joins TRBV5-6 and TRBJ2-5, with 9 bases lining up with TRBD2. CDR3 length: 15 residues. V gave up 3 bases and J gave up 4 bases; unmatched junction bases: 7. CDR1 is SGHDT, CDR2 YYEEEE, per germline. The part of the CDR3 DNA that was read is TGTGCCAGCAGCTACGAGACTAGCGGTCGAGAGACC. The encoded protein is CASSYETSGRET. The CDR3 reads in full as CASSYETSGRETQYF.